This T cell receptor beta chain appears in the sequencing data of a study of identifying expanded T cells in peripheral blood. General study results and limits: Over two and four weeks, about 15 and 18 clones changed, versus approximately 1.1 between replicates. Approximately two-week clone count variance significantly increased as total template count grew.

CDR3 length: 15 amino acids. V was cut by 6 bases and J by 4 bases, with 18 bases left in between. From germline, CDR1 is MNHEY and CDR2 SVGAGI. Healthy donors had no documented immune events, such as infections, while sampled. Using immunoSEQ multiplex PCR, the repertoire was profiled, and TCRdb retains in-frame clones only, with some absent. The table lists approximately 120,000 clones, 88% of them singletons, with just under 8.5% in the top ten. In this sample, this clone turned up a few times. Its antigen is still unknown. This receptor was identified in a person aged 18-70 years in good health. The sequenced material came from blood. V usage is TRBV6-5 and J usage is TRBJ1-1, with D possibly TRBD1 on 5 matching bases. The CDR3 spells CASRRHGSGGTEAFF. CDR3 DNA: TGTGCCAGCAGACGACACGGGAGCGGGGGCACTGAAGCTTTCTTT.